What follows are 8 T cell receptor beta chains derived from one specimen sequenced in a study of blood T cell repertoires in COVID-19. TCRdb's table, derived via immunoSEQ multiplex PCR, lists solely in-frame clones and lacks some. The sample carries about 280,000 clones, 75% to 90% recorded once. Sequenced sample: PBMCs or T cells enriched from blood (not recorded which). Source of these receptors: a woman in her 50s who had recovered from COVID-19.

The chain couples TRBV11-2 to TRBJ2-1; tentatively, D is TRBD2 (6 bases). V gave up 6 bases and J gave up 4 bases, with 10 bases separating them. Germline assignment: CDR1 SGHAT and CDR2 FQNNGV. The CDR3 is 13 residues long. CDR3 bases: TGTGCCAGCAGGGACGGGGGATACAATGAGCAGTTCTTC. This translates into CASRDGGYNEQFF.

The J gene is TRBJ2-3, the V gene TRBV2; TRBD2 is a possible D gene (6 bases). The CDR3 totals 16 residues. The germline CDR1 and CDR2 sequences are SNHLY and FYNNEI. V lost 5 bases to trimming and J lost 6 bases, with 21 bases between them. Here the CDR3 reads CASSRLWDSTPDTQYF. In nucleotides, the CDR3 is TGTGCCAGCAGTCGCCTCTGGGACTCTACTCCGGATACGCAGTATTTT.

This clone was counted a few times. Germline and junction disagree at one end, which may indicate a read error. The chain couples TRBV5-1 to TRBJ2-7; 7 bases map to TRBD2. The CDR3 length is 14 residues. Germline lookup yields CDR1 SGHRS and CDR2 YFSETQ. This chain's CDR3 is CASTVAGVSHEQYF. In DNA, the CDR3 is TGCGCCAGCACCGTAGCGGGCGTCTCCCACGAGCAGTACTTC.

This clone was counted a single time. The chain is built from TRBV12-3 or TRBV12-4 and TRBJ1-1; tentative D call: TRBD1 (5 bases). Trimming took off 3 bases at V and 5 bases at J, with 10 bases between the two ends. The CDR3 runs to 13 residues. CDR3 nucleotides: TGTGCCAGCAGTTTCTCAGGGATTACTGAAGCTTTCTTT. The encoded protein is CASSFSGITEAFF.

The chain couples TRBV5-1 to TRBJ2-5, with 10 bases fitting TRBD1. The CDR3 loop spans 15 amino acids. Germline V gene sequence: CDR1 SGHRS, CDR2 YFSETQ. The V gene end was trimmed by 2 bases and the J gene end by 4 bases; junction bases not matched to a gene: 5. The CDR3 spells CASSFPDRGLETQYF. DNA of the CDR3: TGCGCCAGCAGCTTCCCCGACAGGGGGCTAGAGACCCAGTACTTC.

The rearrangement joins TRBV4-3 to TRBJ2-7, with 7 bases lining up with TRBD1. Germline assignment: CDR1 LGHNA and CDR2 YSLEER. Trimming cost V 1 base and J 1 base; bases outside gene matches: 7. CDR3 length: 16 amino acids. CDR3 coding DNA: TGCGCCAGCAGCCAAGTTATGTCAGGGGGTTCCTACGAGCAGTACTTC. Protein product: CASSQVMSGGSYEQYF.

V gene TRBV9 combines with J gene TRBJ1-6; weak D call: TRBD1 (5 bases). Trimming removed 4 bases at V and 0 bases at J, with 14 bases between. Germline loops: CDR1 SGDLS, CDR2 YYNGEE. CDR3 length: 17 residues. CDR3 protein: CASSTSGGGSYNSPLHF. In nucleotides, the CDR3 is TGTGCCAGCAGCACCAGTGGGGGGGGCTCCTATAATTCACCCCTCCACTTT.

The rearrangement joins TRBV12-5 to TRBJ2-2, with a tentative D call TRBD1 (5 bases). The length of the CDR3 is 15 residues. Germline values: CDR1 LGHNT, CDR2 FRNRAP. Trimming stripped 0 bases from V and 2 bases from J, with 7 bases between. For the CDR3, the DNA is TGTGCTAGTGGTTTGGTGACAGTAAACACCGGGGAGCTGTTTTTT. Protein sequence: CASGLVTVNTGELFF.